The present T cell receptor (beta chain) was sequenced within a study of vaccination effects on CD4 cells after COVID-19. Points on this clone: What it binds is not known.

Only in-frame clones appear in the TCRdb table, and some are missing; sequencing was by immunoSEQ multiplex PCR. The data contain about 45,000 clones, roughly 80% of them singletons. Under the ViraFEST assay, PBMC were stimulated with viral peptide pools so that antigen-specific CD4+ T cells expanded. Sequencing was performed afterwards. On roughly day 9 of culture, CD4+ T cells were separated out. According to PCR results, the person was infected with SARS-CoV-2 between March and December 2020. Half the medium was swapped for IL-2 medium on days 3 and 7. Per germline, CDR1 SEHNR and CDR2 FQNEAQ (reference sequence). There are 14 residues in the CDR3. J lost 6 bases, V lost 4 bases, and 4 bases had no gene match.

This rearrangement joins TRBV7-9 to TRBJ1-2, with 11 bases aligning to TRBD1. The TCR was taken from a human donor who had a prior SARS-CoV-2 infection. The specimen was CD4+ T cells from PBMCs cultured with a peptide pool, collected before COVID-19 vaccination. CDR3 sequence: CASSYGQGADGYTF. The CDR3 DNA sequence: TGTGCCAGCAGCTACGGACAGGGGGCGGATGGCTACACCTTC.